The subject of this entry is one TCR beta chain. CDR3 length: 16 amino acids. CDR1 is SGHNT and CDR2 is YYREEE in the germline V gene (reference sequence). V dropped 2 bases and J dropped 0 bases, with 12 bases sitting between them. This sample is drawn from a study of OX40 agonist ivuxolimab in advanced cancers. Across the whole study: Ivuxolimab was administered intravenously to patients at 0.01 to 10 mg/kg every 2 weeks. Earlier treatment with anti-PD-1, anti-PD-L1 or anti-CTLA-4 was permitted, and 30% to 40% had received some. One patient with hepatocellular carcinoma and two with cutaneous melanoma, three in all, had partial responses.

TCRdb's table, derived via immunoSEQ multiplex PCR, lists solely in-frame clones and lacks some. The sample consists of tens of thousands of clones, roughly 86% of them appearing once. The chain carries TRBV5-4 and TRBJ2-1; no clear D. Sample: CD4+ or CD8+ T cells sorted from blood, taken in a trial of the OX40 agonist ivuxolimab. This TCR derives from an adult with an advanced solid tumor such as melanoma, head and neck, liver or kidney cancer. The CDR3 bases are TGTGCCAGCAGCTTAACAGCACAGAGCTCCTACAATGAGCAGTTCTTC. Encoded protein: CASSLTAQSSYNEQFF.